These 15 T cell receptor beta chains were all obtained from the same sample, sequenced in a study of cytomegalovirus exposure and HLA in healthy donors. Clones were read by immunoSEQ multiplex PCR, and TCRdb kept only the in-frame ones, dropping some. The sample has about 160,000 clones; less than 90% are singletons. Sequencing was done on a sample of PBMCs. The receptors originated from a woman aged 30 to 39 in good health and CMV-seronegative.

This rearrangement joins TRBV19 to TRBJ1-2; maybe TRBD1 (6 bases). Per the germline V gene, CDR1 is LNHDA and CDR2 is SQIVND (reference sequence). The CDR3 consists of 12 residues. V lost 6 bases, J lost 6 bases, and 11 bases lay in between. The CDR3 region has the DNA TGTGCCAGTAGGGCGGGGGCTCATGGCTACACCTTC. Protein sequence: CASRAGAHGYTF.

This chain connects TRBV15 to TRBJ1-2; TRBD1 agrees at 8 bases. The CDR3 totals 16 residues. From germline, CDR1 is LNHNV and CDR2 YYDKDF (reference sequence). V gave up 0 bases and J gave up 4 bases; unmatched junction bases: 7. CDR3 nucleotides: TGTGCCACCAGCAGAGATTTGGCAGGGGGCAGCTATGGCTACACCTTC. Amino acids: CATSRDLAGGSYGYTF.

The chain joins TRBV5-6 to TRBJ2-1, with 10 bases fitting TRBD2. This CDR3 contains 15 residues. Germline CDR1 SGHDT, CDR2 YYEEEE. J gave up 8 bases and V 0 bases, and 5 bases lay outside the gene matches. The CDR3 region is CASSLAAGGSYEQFF. The DNA for the CDR3 is TGTGCCAGCAGCTTGGCAGCGGGAGGGTCGTATGAGCAGTTCTTC.

This clone was observed once. Here the CDR3 reads CASKQAGPSYEQYF. In DNA, the CDR3 is TGTGCCAGCAAGCAAGCGGGTCCATCCTACGAGCAGTACTTC. The chain has TRBV6-5 and TRBJ2-7; tentatively, D is TRBD2 (6 bases). This CDR3 has 14 amino acids. Per germline, CDR1 MNHEY and CDR2 SVGAGI. V was shortened by 7 bases and J by 1 base, with 14 bases between the two germline ends.

The chain employs TRBV11-1 and TRBJ2-5, with a tentative D call TRBD2 (6 bases). Per the germline V gene, CDR1 is SGHAT and CDR2 is FQDESV (reference sequence). The CDR3 sequence is 15 residues long. The ends were cut back, 1 base at V and 2 bases at J, with 11 bases in the middle. As DNA, the CDR3 is TGTGCCAGCAGCTTAGGGACTATCACACAAGAGACCCAGTACTTC. Translation: CASSLGTITQETQYF.

In this sample, this clone turned up once. This chain uses TRBV6-5 with TRBJ1-2; D is perhaps TRBD1 (6 bases). The germline V gene has CDR1 MNHEY and CDR2 SVGAGI. The CDR3 has 12 amino acids. Trimming took 2 bases from V and 6 from J, leaving 7 bases between them. The CDR3 DNA is TGTGCCAGCAGTTACGCAGGGGATGGCTACACCTTC. It is translated as CASSYAGDGYTF.

This chain links TRBV9 with TRBJ1-1, with D possibly being TRBD1 (6 bases). V lost 3 bases, J lost 1 base, and 10 bases lay in between. This CDR3 contains 14 residues. Germline CDR1 reads SGDLS; CDR2 reads YYNGEE. The CDR3 DNA reads as TGTGCCAGCAGCGGACAGGACGGGAACACTGAAGCTTTCTTT. It encodes CASSGQDGNTEAFF.

V is TRBV7-2 and J is TRBJ1-1; tentative D call: TRBD1 (5 bases). The CDR3 is made up of 15 amino acids. Germline V gene data show CDR1 as SGHTA and CDR2 as FQGNSA. Trimming removed 1 base at V and 5 bases at J, with 14 bases between. The CDR3 coding sequence is TGTGCCAGCAGCTTAGTAGGGACCGGTACGACTGAAGCTTTCTTT. This gives the protein CASSLVGTGTTEAFF.

This clone appeared a single time. The V and J genes are TRBV7-2 and TRBJ1-4; D ambiguous. Between the trimmed V and J ends, which lost 4 bases and 8 bases, there was a span of 14 bases. Germline assignment: CDR1 SGHTA and CDR2 FQGNSA. The length of the CDR3 is 14 residues. The DNA for the CDR3 is TGTGCCAGCAGCTCCTATGGCGCTGGGGAAAAACTGTTTTTT. This encodes CASSSYGAGEKLFF.

This clone was seen once. This chain connects TRBV7-9 to TRBJ2-5; D is undetermined. Germline CDR1 reads SEHNR; CDR2 reads FQNEAQ (reference sequence). CDR3 length: 12 residues. Trimming removed 4 bases from V and 4 bases from J, with 7 bases in between. CDR3 sequence (DNA): TGTGCCAGCAGCTCCAACCGAGAGACCCAGTACTTC. It codes for CASSSNRETQYF.

With regard to this clone: A much more abundant neighbour one base away suggests this may be a read error. The chain is built from TRBV7-3 and TRBJ2-2; D remains unclear. Germline assignment: CDR1 SGHTA and CDR2 FQGTGA. Trimming took off 5 bases at V and 2 bases at J, with 3 bases between the two ends. The CDR3 is made up of 12 amino acids. CDR3 in amino acids: CASSPNTGELFF. CDR3 DNA: TGTGCCAGCAGCCCTAACACCGGGGAGCTGTTTTTT.

The chain couples TRBV25-1 to TRBJ2-3; TRBD1 aligns across 11 bases. V was clipped by 3 bases and J by 4 bases; unmatched bases: 6. CDR1 and CDR2 (germline): MGHDK, SYGVNS. There are 16 residues in the CDR3. This CDR3 is CASSERTGGVADTQYF. The CDR3 DNA sequence: TGTGCCAGCAGTGAGAGGACAGGGGGCGTAGCAGATACGCAGTATTTT.

This chain joins TRBV7-8 and TRBJ2-1, with D possibly matching TRBD2 (6 bases). Trimming pared 5 bases from V and 4 bases from J, leaving 9 bases between. The germline gives CDR1 SGHVS, CDR2 FQNEAQ. The CDR3 contains 13 residues. The CDR3 DNA reads as TGTGCCAGCAGCCCCGCGGGGTACAATGAGCAGTTCTTC. Amino acids: CASSPAGYNEQFF.

This rearrangement joins TRBV7-3 to TRBJ2-1, with D possibly matching TRBD2 (5 bases). Germline V lookup: CDR1 SGHTA, CDR2 FQGTGA. Deletions cut 6 bases from V and 2 bases from J, with 11 bases between. The CDR3 covers 14 residues. The CDR3 region is CASSRGYPYNEQFF. The CDR3 coding sequence is TGTGCCAGCAGTCGCGGGTACCCCTACAATGAGCAGTTCTTC.

The genes are TRBV27 and TRBJ2-2; 7 bases match TRBD2. V gave up 5 bases and J gave up 6 bases; unmatched junction bases: 12. CDR3 length: 16 residues. Germline V lookup: CDR1 MNHEY, CDR2 SMNVEV (reference sequence). CDR3 coding DNA: TGTGCCAGCAGTGCCGGGGGAAGGGGAGGGCCCGGGGAGCTGTTTTTT. It translates to CASSAGGRGGPGELFF.